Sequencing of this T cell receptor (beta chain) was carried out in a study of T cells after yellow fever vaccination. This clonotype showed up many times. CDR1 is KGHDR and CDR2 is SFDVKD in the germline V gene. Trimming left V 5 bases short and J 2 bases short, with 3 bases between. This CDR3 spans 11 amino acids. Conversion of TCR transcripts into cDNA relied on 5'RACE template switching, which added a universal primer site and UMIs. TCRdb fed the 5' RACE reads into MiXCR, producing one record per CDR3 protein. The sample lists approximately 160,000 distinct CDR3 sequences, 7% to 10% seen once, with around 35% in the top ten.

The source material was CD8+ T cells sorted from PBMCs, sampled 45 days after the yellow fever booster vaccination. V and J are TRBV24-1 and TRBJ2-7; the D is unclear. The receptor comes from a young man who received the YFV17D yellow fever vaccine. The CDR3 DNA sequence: TGTGCCACCAGTGGTCCCTACGAGCAGTACTTC. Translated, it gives CATSGPYEQYF.